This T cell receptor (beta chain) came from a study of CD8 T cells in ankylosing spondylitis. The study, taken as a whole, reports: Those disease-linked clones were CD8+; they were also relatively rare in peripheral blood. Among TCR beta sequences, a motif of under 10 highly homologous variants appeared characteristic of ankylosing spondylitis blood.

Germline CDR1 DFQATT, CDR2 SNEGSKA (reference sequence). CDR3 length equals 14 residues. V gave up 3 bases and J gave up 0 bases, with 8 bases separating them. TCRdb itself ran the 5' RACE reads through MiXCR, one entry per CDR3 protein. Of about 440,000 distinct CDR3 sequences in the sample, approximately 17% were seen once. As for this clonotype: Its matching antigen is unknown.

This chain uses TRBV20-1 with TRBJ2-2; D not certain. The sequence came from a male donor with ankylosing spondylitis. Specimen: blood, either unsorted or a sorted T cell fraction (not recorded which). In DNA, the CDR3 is TGCAGTGCTAGGGGGAAGGCGAACACCGGGGAGCTGTTTTTT. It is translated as CSARGKANTGELFF.